This is a list of T cell receptor beta chains from one sample in a study of blood T cell repertoires in COVID-19. This table comes from immunoSEQ multiplex PCR, and its TCRdb copy is limited to in-frame clones, with some not included. The sample holds about 150,000 clones; 80% to 90% are singletons and the top ten take less than 3.5%. Material: peripheral blood. The source is a man between 65 and 80 years old with acute or convalescent COVID-19. Each CDR3 is given with its conserved first and last residue. The D gene is left open where the match is weak. Clone size is shown for a subset of rows, as once, few, many or a class of expanded clone.

clone_size,v_call,j_call,d_call,cdr3_aa,cdr3_nt
NA,TRBV5-6,TRBJ1-1,NA,CASSLRGNEAFF,TGTGCCAGCAGCCTGAGGGGGAATGAAGCTTTCTTT
large,TRBV25-1,TRBJ1-2,TRBD1,CASSESTGDYGYTF,TGTGCCAGCAGTGAATCTACAGGGGACTATGGCTACACCTTC
NA,TRBV28,TRBJ1-2,NA,CASISLGYGMGYTF,TGTGCCAGCATCTCCCTAGGATACGGGATGGGCTACACCTTC
NA,TRBV5-6,TRBJ2-7,TRBD1,CASSLGTGTYEQYF,TGTGCCAGCAGCTTGGGGACAGGGACCTACGAGCAGTACTTC
NA,TRBV27,TRBJ2-5,TRBD2,CASSGLAGGEETQYF,TGTGCCAGCAGCGGACTAGCGGGAGGGGAGGAGACCCAGTACTTC
NA,TRBV24-1,TRBJ2-1,TRBD2,CATSDPGLAGGRNEQFF,TGTGCCACCAGTGACCCCGGACTAGCGGGAGGACGTAATGAGCAGTTCTTC
NA,TRBV5-1,TRBJ1-6,NA,CASSFGQHNSPLHF,TGCGCCAGCAGCTTCGGACAGCATAATTCACCCCTCCACTTT
NA,TRBV7-9,TRBJ2-1,NA,CASSNDRYNEQFF,TGTGCCAGCAGTAACGACAGATACAATGAGCAGTTCTTC
NA,TRBV11-3,TRBJ2-7,NA,CASSLGRGSNEQYF,TGTGCCAGCAGCTTAGGGAGGGGAAGCAACGAGCAGTACTTC
NA,TRBV6-2/TRBV6-3,TRBJ2-7,TRBD2,CASSYWTSDEQYF,TGTGCCAGCAGTTACTGGACTAGCGACGAGCAGTACTTC
NA,TRBV7-2,TRBJ1-1,NA,CASSSGNLPNTEAFF,TGTGCCAGCAGCTCCGGGAACCTCCCGAACACTGAAGCTTTCTTT
NA,TRBV4-3,TRBJ2-5,TRBD1,CASSQGDRRVQETQYF,TGCGCCAGCAGCCAAGGGGACAGGCGAGTCCAAGAGACCCAGTACTTC
NA,TRBV6-2/TRBV6-3,TRBJ2-1,TRBD2,CASSRPGLYNEQFF,TGTGCCAGCAGTCGCCCGGGACTATACAATGAGCAGTTCTTC
few,TRBV9,TRBJ2-5,TRBD2,CASSAGTSGYQETQYF,TGTGCCAGCAGCGCCGGGACTAGCGGGTACCAAGAGACCCAGTACTTC
NA,TRBV6-1,TRBJ2-7,NA,CASSEGQDRYEQYF,TGTGCCAGCAGTGAGGGCCAGGATCGATACGAGCAGTACTTC
NA,TRBV15,TRBJ2-7,NA,CATSRPQRSYEQYF,TGTGCCACCAGCAGACCACAGAGATCCTACGAGCAGTACTTC
once,TRBV2,TRBJ2-7,NA,CASRTDSLAYEQYF,TGTGCCAGCAGGACCGACAGCCTGGCATACGAGCAGTACTTC
NA,TRBV19,TRBJ1-2,NA,CATNPGTKNYGYTF,TGTGCCACAAACCCCGGGACAAAGAACTATGGCTACACCTTC
once,TRBV5-1,TRBJ2-5,TRBD1,CASSTPGQGPETQYF,TGCGCCAGCAGCACCCCGGGACAGGGACCAGAGACCCAGTACTTC
NA,TRBV19,TRBJ1-6,NA,CASSQGPNSPLHF,TGTGCCAGTAGTCAGGGGCCTAATTCACCCCTCCACTTT
NA,TRBV19,TRBJ1-1,NA,CTSSASDSVNTEAFF,TGTACCAGTAGCGCATCGGACAGTGTGAACACTGAAGCTTTCTTT
NA,TRBV30,TRBJ1-6,NA,CAGRDNNSPLHF,TGTGCCGGCAGGGACAATAATTCACCCCTCCACTTT
NA,TRBV28,TRBJ1-5,NA,CASTGNRHPDQPQHF,TGTGCCAGCACCGGTAACAGGCATCCGGATCAGCCCCAGCATTTT
NA,TRBV28,TRBJ2-7,TRBD1,CASLAQGAPGEQYF,TGTGCCAGCCTAGCCCAGGGGGCCCCTGGGGAGCAGTACTTC
NA,TRBV27,TRBJ2-3,TRBD1,CASRGDRFTDTQYF,TGTGCCAGCCGAGGGGACAGATTCACAGATACGCAGTATTTT
NA,TRBV30,TRBJ2-6,TRBD2,CAWSVLAGVGGANVLTF,TGTGCCTGGAGTGTACTAGCGGGAGTCGGTGGGGCCAACGTCCTGACTTTC
NA,TRBV7-8,TRBJ2-1,TRBD1,CASSRAGQGSNEQFF,TGTGCCAGCAGCCGCGCGGGACAGGGGAGTAATGAGCAGTTCTTC
NA,TRBV4-1,TRBJ1-5,TRBD1,CASSQVGRDRDQPQHF,TGCGCCAGCAGCCAGGTCGGGCGGGACAGGGATCAGCCCCAGCATTTT
NA,TRBV5-1,TRBJ2-1,TRBD2,CASSLAGTSGAFNEQFF,TGCGCCAGCAGCTTAGCCGGGACTAGCGGAGCCTTTAATGAGCAGTTCTTC
NA,TRBV18,TRBJ2-7,NA,CASSPRSMSDEQYF,TGTGCCAGCTCACCCCGTAGCATGAGCGACGAGCAGTACTTC
NA,TRBV11-2,TRBJ1-4,NA,CASSRARGNEKLFF,TGTGCCAGCAGCCGTGCCAGGGGAAACGAAAAACTGTTTTTT
NA,TRBV5-1,TRBJ2-3,TRBD2,CASSGRLAGAADTQYF,TGCGCCAGCAGCGGAAGACTAGCGGGAGCCGCAGATACGCAGTATTTT
NA,TRBV11-2,TRBJ2-1,TRBD2,CASSFGSSGRLGNEQFF,TGTGCCAGCAGCTTCGGAAGTAGCGGGAGACTCGGCAATGAGCAGTTCTTC
NA,TRBV4-3,TRBJ2-7,NA,CASSQARGEVNEQYF,TGCGCCAGCAGCCAAGCCAGGGGGGAGGTCAACGAGCAGTACTTC
once,TRBV24-1,TRBJ2-2,NA,CATSDSRVATGELFF,TGTGCCACCAGTGATAGCAGGGTGGCCACCGGGGAGCTGTTTTTT
NA,TRBV5-4,TRBJ2-5,TRBD1,CASSLAGQGRVKETQYF,TGTGCCAGCAGCTTGGCCGGACAGGGGCGGGTAAAAGAGACCCAGTACTTC
NA,TRBV18,TRBJ2-3,NA,CASSPLAANTDTQYF,TGTGCCAGCTCACCACTCGCGGCTAACACAGATACGCAGTATTTT
NA,TRBV6-2/TRBV6-3,TRBJ1-5,NA,CASSPWANQPQHF,TGTGCCAGCAGCCCTTGGGCCAATCAGCCCCAGCATTTT
NA,TRBV7-3,TRBJ2-2,TRBD1,CASSRGTGYPNTGELFF,TGTGCCAGCAGCCGCGGGACAGGCTACCCGAACACCGGGGAGCTGTTTTTT
NA,TRBV9,TRBJ2-1,NA,CASSGLLGSGEQFF,TGTGCCAGCAGCGGACTACTAGGCTCTGGTGAGCAGTTCTTC
NA,TRBV10-3,TRBJ2-1,NA,CAISFQNEQFF,TGTGCCATCAGTTTTCAGAATGAGCAGTTCTTC